This passage covers 32 T cell receptor beta chains from one sample sequenced in a study of beta chain features in type 1 diabetes. The entirety of the isolated RNA underwent reverse transcription, so expressed TCRB transcripts were sequenced. Sequencing was performed with immunoSEQ multiplex PCR; in TCRdb, only in-frame clones are kept and a portion is missing. The table includes about 620,000 clones, 15% to 19% detected once. Sequenced: naive CD4+ T cells from blood. The receptors were gathered from a man younger than 35 in good health.

Here the CDR3 reads CASSQDASSSYEQYF. The CDR3 DNA sequence: TGCGCCAGCAGCCAAGATGCTAGCAGCTCCTACGAGCAGTACTTC. J is TRBJ2-7 and V is TRBV4-3, with a tentative D call TRBD2 (5 bases). V lost 0 bases, J lost 0 bases, and 9 bases lay in between. This CDR3 is built from 15 residues. CDR1 and CDR2 (germline): LGHNA, YSLEER.

This sequence joins TRBV9 and TRBJ1-1; 8 nucleotides line up with TRBD1. V lost 4 bases, J lost 11 bases, and 10 bases stayed unmatched. CDR1 is SGDLS, CDR2 YYNGEE, per germline. This CDR3 has 13 amino acids. The chain's CDR3 is CASSREDRVTAFF. In nucleotides, the CDR3 is TGTGCCAGCAGCCGAGAGGACAGGGTCACGGCTTTCTTT.

This clone was counted a few times. CDR3: CASSLGAGRGHQPQHF. In nucleotides, the CDR3 is TGTGCCAGCAGCTTAGGGGCCGGCAGGGGCCATCAGCCCCAGCATTTT. The V call is TRBV7-9, the J call TRBJ1-5; possible D gene TRBD1, 6 bases. V was trimmed by 1 base and J by 5 bases, leaving 15 bases between them. The CDR3 length is 16 residues. CDR1 and CDR2 (germline): SEHNR, FQNEAQ (reference sequence). The full variable domain, rest sourced from reference TRBV7-9 and TRBJ1-5, is DTGVSQNPRHKITKRGQNVTFRCDPISEHNRLYWYRQTLGQGPEFLTYFQNEAQLEKSRLLSDRFSAERPKGSFSTLEIQRTEQGDSAMYLCASSLGAGRGHQPQHFGDGTRLSIL.

This clone turned up a few times. This rearrangement joins TRBV28 to TRBJ2-7, with D tentatively TRBD1 (6 bases). Trimming shortened V by 6 bases and J by 9 bases, and 21 bases separated the two germline ends. Germline CDR1 is MDHEN and CDR2 is SYDVKM. The CDR3 contains 14 residues. The CDR3 region is CASSPGTTFRAQYF. CDR3 in DNA: TGTGCCAGCAGCCCCGGGACAACTTTCCGGGCGCAGTACTTC.

This clone occurred a few times. This rearrangement joins TRBV4-2 to TRBJ1-2, with 9 bases aligning to TRBD1. V was pared by 0 bases and J by 2 bases, with 4 bases of the junction left unmatched. CDR3 length: 16 amino acids. The germline CDR1 and CDR2 sequences are LGHNA and YNFKEQ. CDR3: CASSQDPGQGNYGYTF. In DNA, the CDR3 is TGTGCCAGCAGCCAAGATCCCGGACAGGGGAACTATGGCTACACCTTC.

This clone was counted between two and nine times. The rearrangement joins TRBV10-3 to TRBJ1-1, with TRBD1 matching 7 bases. This CDR3 region has 15 residues. Germline assignment: CDR1 ENHRY and CDR2 SYGVKD. V lost 1 base to trimming and J lost 0 bases; unmatched junction nucleotides: 2. As DNA, the CDR3 is TGTGCCATCAGTGAGTTGAGGGGGCTGAACACTGAAGCTTTCTTT. Amino acid sequence: CAISELRGLNTEAFF.

This chain joins TRBV11-2 and TRBJ2-1; D gene ambiguous. With 0 bases removed from V and 13 bases from J, the gap between germline ends came to 10 bases. The germline gives CDR1 SGHAT, CDR2 FQNNGV. The CDR3 runs 12 residues. The CDR3 protein is CASSLDAPVQFF. As DNA, the CDR3 is TGTGCCAGCAGCTTAGATGCCCCAGTCCAGTTCTTC.

In its sample, this clone was seen a few times. The V call is TRBV19, the J call TRBJ2-2, with D tentatively TRBD2 (5 bases). Germline V gene sequence: CDR1 LNHDA, CDR2 SQIVND (reference sequence). V was pared by 2 bases and J by 5 bases, with 12 bases between. The CDR3 totals 15 residues. The DNA of the CDR3 is TGTGCCAGTAGTATAATCGCACTAGGAACCGGGGAGCTGTTTTTT. Translated, it gives CASSIIALGTGELFF.

V is TRBV27 and J is TRBJ1-4; unclear D gene. V was pared by 7 bases and J by 2 bases, with 14 bases between. The germline V gene encodes CDR1 MNHEY and CDR2 SMNVEV (reference sequence). The CDR3 consists of 15 residues. As DNA, the CDR3 is TGTGCCAGCAAGGGCTCGGGTACCACTAATGAAAAACTGTTTTTT. This codes for CASKGSGTTNEKLFF.

The gene calls are TRBV5-4 and TRBJ2-5, with TRBD1 matching over 7 bases. Trimming cost V 4 bases and J 4 bases; bases outside gene matches: 10. Germline CDR1 SGHNT, CDR2 YYREEE (reference sequence). The CDR3 covers 15 residues. This CDR3 is CASSARTGRRETQYF. Written as DNA, the CDR3 is TGTGCCAGCAGCGCCCGGACAGGCCGTCGAGAGACCCAGTACTTC.

In this sample, this clone turned up a few times. The rearrangement links TRBV7-6 to TRBJ1-4; a weak D match, TRBD1 (6 bases). CDR1 and CDR2 from the germline V gene are SGHVS and FNYEAQ. CDR3 length: 14 amino acids. V was pared by 5 bases and J by 4 bases, with 11 bases between. The CDR3 nucleotides read TGTGCCAGCAGCCCAACAGGGATTAATGAAAAACTGTTTTTT. Protein product: CASSPTGINEKLFF.

This clone has more than one count but fewer than ten. This chain joins TRBV4-3 and TRBJ2-3, with D possibly being TRBD1 or TRBD2 (5 bases each). There are 15 residues in the CDR3. The germline CDR1 and CDR2 sequences are LGHNA and YSLEER. Trimming removed 5 bases from V and 4 bases from J, with 16 bases in between. The CDR3 here is CASSGRDRRADTQYF. In DNA form, the CDR3 reads TGCGCCAGCAGCGGCCGGGACCGAAGGGCAGATACGCAGTATTTT.

The J gene is TRBJ1-1, the V gene TRBV18, with D possibly being TRBD1 (6 bases). The CDR3 has 14 amino acids. V gave up 6 bases and J gave up 4 bases, with 15 bases separating them. Germline-derived CDR1 and CDR2 are KGHSH and LQKENI. CDR3 loop: CASSSGQGGTEAFF. In nucleotides, the CDR3 is TGTGCCAGCTCCTCGGGCCAAGGGGGCACTGAAGCTTTCTTT.

This clone was found a few times. The CDR3 bases are TGTGCCATTAAAAAAAGGGAGGGGAACACTGAAGCTTTCTTT. As protein: CAIKKREGNTEAFF. The rearrangement links TRBV19 to TRBJ1-1; no clear D. Per the germline V gene, CDR1 is LNHDA and CDR2 is SQIVND (reference sequence). Trimming pared 10 bases from V and 1 base from J, leaving 16 bases between. The CDR3 contains 14 residues.

This clone has a handful of counts. CDR3 nucleotide sequence: TGTGCCTGGAGCTCAGTACAGGGTATCTACGAGCAGTACTTC. Its protein product is CAWSSVQGIYEQYF. The V and J genes are TRBV30 and TRBJ2-7; TRBD1 might be the D (6 bases). Deletions cut 3 bases from V and 3 bases from J, with 15 bases between. Germline values: CDR1 GTSNPN, CDR2 SVGIG (reference sequence). The CDR3 is 14 amino acids.

This clone was detected only a few times. The chain employs TRBV4-2 and TRBJ1-5; the D gene is possibly TRBD1 (5 bases). The germline V gene has CDR1 LGHNA and CDR2 YNFKEQ. Trimming took off 0 bases at V and 0 bases at J, with 15 bases between the two ends. This CDR3 region has 18 residues. Here the CDR3 reads CASSQDSRPGNSNQPQHF. CDR3 in DNA: TGTGCCAGCAGCCAAGATTCAAGGCCAGGGAATAGCAATCAGCCCCAGCATTTT.

The chain employs TRBV28 and TRBJ2-7, with 7 nucleotides matching TRBD1. The CDR3 sequence is 14 residues long. V shed 6 bases, J shed 2 bases, and the junction held 7 bases outside the gene matches. In germline, CDR1 is MDHEN, CDR2 SYDVKM. For the CDR3, the DNA is TGTGCCAGCAGGCCCCGGGACAGAGCCTACGAGCAGTACTTC. Translating it yields CASRPRDRAYEQYF. Drawing the rest from reference TRBV28 and TRBJ2-7, the complete variable domain is DVKVTQSSRYLVKRTGEKVFLECVQDMDHENMFWYRQDPGLGLRLIYFSYDVKMKEKGDIPEGYSVSREKKERFSLILESASTNQTSMYLCASRPRDRAYEQYFGPGTRLTVT.

The chain uses TRBV18 and TRBJ1-1; D ambiguous. Trimming left V 3 bases short and J 0 bases short, with 11 bases between. The germline V gene has CDR1 KGHSH and CDR2 LQKENI. The length of the CDR3 is 15 residues. CDR3 bases: TGTGCCAGCTCACCCGTGCTCGGAGTGAACACTGAAGCTTTCTTT. Protein: CASSPVLGVNTEAFF.

This clone has only a few counts. V usage is TRBV6-1 and J usage is TRBJ2-1; D gene uncertain. The CDR3 is 14 amino acids. Trimming removed 2 bases at V and 3 bases at J, with 8 bases between. The germline CDR1 and CDR2 sequences are MNHNS and SASEGT. DNA of the CDR3: TGTGCCAGCAGTGAAATAAGTGTCTACAATGAGCAGTTCTTC. It codes for CASSEISVYNEQFF.

The V and J genes are TRBV30 and TRBJ2-3; D call uncertain. V was pared by 3 bases and J by 0 bases, with 10 bases between. The CDR3 is 14 residues long. Germline values: CDR1 GTSNPN, CDR2 SVGIG (reference sequence). The CDR3 DNA sequence: TGTGCCTGGAGAGGGATGAGTAGCACAGATACGCAGTATTTT. As protein: CAWRGMSSTDTQYF.

The chain links TRBV4-1 to TRBJ2-6; D is ambiguous. Between the trimmed V and J ends, which lost 2 bases and 1 base, there was a span of 9 bases. CDR1 is MGHRA and CDR2 is YSYEKL in the germline V gene. There are 16 residues in the CDR3. The CDR3 sequence is CASSQFSLSGANVLTF. CDR3 sequence (DNA): TGCGCCAGCAGCCAATTTTCGCTGTCTGGGGCCAACGTCCTGACTTTC.

This clone has only a few counts. This chain connects TRBV19 to TRBJ2-7, with 12 bases fitting TRBD2. J lost 5 bases, V lost 7 bases, and 9 bases had no gene match. Germline V gives CDR1 LNHDA, CDR2 SQIVND (reference sequence). The CDR3 runs to 15 residues. CDR3 sequence (DNA): TGTGCCAGTAATGGGCTAGCGGGAGGGCGGAACGAGCAGTACTTC. As protein: CASNGLAGGRNEQYF. The whole variable domain, filled in from reference TRBV19 and TRBJ2-7, reads DGGITQSPKYLFRKEGQNVTLSCEQNLNHDAMYWYRQDPGQGLRLIYYSQIVNDFQKGDIAEGYSVSREKKESFPLTVTSAQKNPTAFYLCASNGLAGGRNEQYFGPGTRLTVT.

J is TRBJ2-4 and V is TRBV7-9; no clear D. V was pared by 5 bases and J by 0 bases, with 8 bases between. CDR1 is SEHNR and CDR2 is FQNEAQ in the germline V gene (reference sequence). The CDR3 is 14 amino acids. As DNA, the CDR3 is TGTGCCAGCAGCCCTCATTTAGCCAAAAACATTCAGTACTTC. It is translated as CASSPHLAKNIQYF.

The chain employs TRBV12-5 and TRBJ1-5; a possible D gene is TRBD1 (5 bases). The CDR3 loop spans 13 amino acids. The V and J ends lost 7 bases and 2 bases respectively, with 9 bases between them. The germline gives CDR1 LGHNT, CDR2 FRNRAP. The CDR3 spells CASAQGRNQPQHF. The CDR3 nucleotides read TGTGCTAGTGCCCAGGGCCGCAATCAGCCCCAGCATTTT. Combining the CDR3 with reference TRBV12-5 and TRBJ1-5 gives the whole variable domain DARVTQTPRHKVTEMGQEVTMRCQPILGHNTVFWYRQTMMQGLELLAYFRNRAPLDDSGMPKDRFSAEMPDATLATLKIQPSEPRDSAVYFCASAQGRNQPQHFGDGTRLSIL.

The V gene is TRBV12-5, the J gene TRBJ2-1; D remains unclear. The CDR3 runs 11 residues. Germline-derived CDR1 and CDR2 are LGHNT and FRNRAP. V was pared by 9 bases and J by 5 bases, with 8 bases between. The DNA of the CDR3 is TGTGCTAGCGGACGGAACAATGAGCAGTTCTTC. This translates into CASGRNNEQFF.

This clone was recorded a few times. J is TRBJ1-1 and V is TRBV19; the D is unclear. CDR3 length equals 15 residues. Trimming took 1 base from V and 0 from J, leaving 9 bases between them. The germline V gene encodes CDR1 LNHDA and CDR2 SQIVND (reference sequence). The DNA for the CDR3 is TGTGCCAGTAGTATAGTGGCGGGTATGAACACTGAAGCTTTCTTT. It translates to CASSIVAGMNTEAFF. Full variable domain (rest looked up from reference TRBV19 and TRBJ1-1): DGGITQSPKYLFRKEGQNVTLSCEQNLNHDAMYWYRQDPGQGLRLIYYSQIVNDFQKGDIAEGYSVSREKKESFPLTVTSAQKNPTAFYLCASSIVAGMNTEAFFGQGTRLTVV.

This chain uses TRBV7-3 with TRBJ2-1; TRBD2 agrees at 13 bases. The CDR3 contains 20 residues. V gave up 4 bases and J gave up 0 bases; unmatched junction bases: 12. Germline V gives CDR1 SGHTA, CDR2 FQGTGA. CDR3: CASSSNPGLAGFISYNEQFF. CDR3 coding DNA: TGTGCCAGCAGCTCCAACCCGGGACTAGCGGGATTTATCTCCTACAATGAGCAGTTCTTC.

The rearrangement uses TRBV28 and TRBJ1-1; no reliable D call. Germline CDR1 reads MDHEN; CDR2 reads SYDVKM. The CDR3 extends over 11 amino acids. V gave up 7 bases and J gave up 5 bases, with 8 bases separating them. CDR3 protein: CASTRWTEAFF. The CDR3, as DNA: TGTGCCAGCACACGGTGGACTGAAGCTTTCTTT.

The V gene is TRBV6-4, the J gene TRBJ2-7, with D uncertain. V was clipped by 2 bases and J by 5 bases, with 4 bases between them. Germline CDR1 MRHNA, CDR2 SNTAGT. This CDR3 is built from 11 residues. The CDR3 spells CASSDEDEQYF. In nucleotides, the CDR3 is TGTGCCAGCAGTGACGAGGACGAGCAGTACTTC.

The rearrangement uses TRBV11-3 and TRBJ2-5; 9 bases map to TRBD1. Trimming at V came to 5 bases and at J to 7 bases, leaving 17 bases not matched to a gene. Per germline, CDR1 SGHNT and CDR2 YENEEA. The CDR3 has 17 residues. The CDR3 loop is CASSRTPGTGSLGTQYF. In DNA, the CDR3 is TGTGCCAGCAGCCGAACCCCCGGGACAGGGAGTCTCGGGACCCAGTACTTC.

The chain has TRBV29-1 and TRBJ1-2; 10 positions match TRBD1. J was trimmed by 2 bases and V by 5 bases; bases with no gene match: 11. The CDR3 spans 16 residues. In germline, CDR1 is SQVTM, CDR2 ANQGSEA. CDR3 protein: CSVTLTGQGTNYGYTF. CDR3 bases: TGCAGCGTTACGCTTACGGGACAGGGGACGAACTATGGCTACACCTTC.

The chain recombines TRBV5-1 with TRBJ2-7; tentative D call: TRBD1 (5 bases). V dropped 4 bases and J dropped 3 bases, with 14 bases sitting between them. CDR3 length: 14 residues. Per germline, CDR1 SGHRS and CDR2 YFSETQ. The CDR3 spells CASSQGAGFYEQYF. The CDR3 coding sequence is TGCGCCAGCAGCCAGGGTGCCGGTTTCTACGAGCAGTACTTC. The whole variable domain, remainder taken from reference TRBV5-1 and TRBJ2-7, is KAGVTQTPRYLIKTRGQQVTLSCSPISGHRSVSWYQQTPGQGLQFLFEYFSETQRNKGNFPGRFSGRQFSNSRSEMNVSTLELGDSALYLCASSQGAGFYEQYFGPGTRLTVT.